Listed below are T cell receptor beta chains from one sample, sequenced in a study of blood T cell repertoires in COVID-19. Here immunoSEQ multiplex PCR was the method, and the copy in TCRdb shows in-frame clones only, minus some. Of under 300,000 clones listed, about three quarters were seen once; the top ten hold 2.5% to 4%. Input material: peripheral blood. Receptors were obtained from a woman aged 80 or over with acute or convalescent COVID-19. CDR3s include the opening cysteine and the closing phenylalanine or tryptophan. D genes are given only for firm matches. A clone size is listed for some rows: how often the clone was seen (once, few, many), or a class if it is expanded.

TRBJ2-1,NA,TRBV6-1,NA,CASSEDSYNEQFF,TGTGCCAGCAGTGAAGACAGCTACAATGAGCAGTTCTTC
TRBJ2-3,TRBD2,TRBV2,once,CASTLPGLAGPDTQYF,TGTGCCAGCACCCTGCCGGGACTAGCGGGACCAGATACGCAGTATTTT
TRBJ2-3,NA,TRBV2,few,CASRETPYRF,TGTGCCAGCAGAGAAACTCCATATAGATTT
TRBJ1-1,NA,TRBV11-2,NA,CASSLDWAPAFF,TGTGCCAGCAGCTTAGATTGGGCTCCAGCTTTCTTT
TRBJ2-1,TRBD2,TRBV6-2/TRBV6-3,NA,CASSYRGLANYNEQFF,TGTGCCAGCAGTTACCGAGGACTAGCGAACTACAATGAGCAGTTCTTC
TRBJ2-1,TRBD2,TRBV5-1,NA,CASSLALTSGRNEQFF,TGCGCCAGCAGCTTGGCCTTGACTAGCGGGAGGAATGAGCAGTTCTTC
TRBJ2-7,NA,TRBV11-2,NA,CASSLTDSSYEQYF,TGTGCCAGCAGCTTAACGGACAGTTCCTACGAGCAGTACTTC
TRBJ1-5,NA,TRBV10-3,once,CAIRQGTDQPQHF,TGTGCCATCAGACAGGGCACAGATCAGCCCCAGCATTTT
TRBJ2-2,TRBD1,TRBV10-3,NA,CATGQGAVGELFF,TGTGCCACGGGGCAGGGGGCGGTCGGGGAGCTGTTTTTT
TRBJ2-1,TRBD1,TRBV5-1,NA,CASSLDAGTERNEQFF,TGCGCCAGCAGCTTGGATGCCGGGACAGAACGCAATGAGCAGTTCTTC
TRBJ2-2,TRBD1,TRBV6-6,NA,CASRPSRGLGTGELFF,TGTGCCAGCAGGCCGTCCAGGGGGCTCGGCACCGGGGAGCTGTTTTTT
TRBJ2-6,TRBD1,TRBV19,NA,CASSMRDRGGPGANVLTF,TGTGCCAGTAGTATGAGGGACAGGGGAGGGCCTGGGGCCAACGTCCTGACTTTC